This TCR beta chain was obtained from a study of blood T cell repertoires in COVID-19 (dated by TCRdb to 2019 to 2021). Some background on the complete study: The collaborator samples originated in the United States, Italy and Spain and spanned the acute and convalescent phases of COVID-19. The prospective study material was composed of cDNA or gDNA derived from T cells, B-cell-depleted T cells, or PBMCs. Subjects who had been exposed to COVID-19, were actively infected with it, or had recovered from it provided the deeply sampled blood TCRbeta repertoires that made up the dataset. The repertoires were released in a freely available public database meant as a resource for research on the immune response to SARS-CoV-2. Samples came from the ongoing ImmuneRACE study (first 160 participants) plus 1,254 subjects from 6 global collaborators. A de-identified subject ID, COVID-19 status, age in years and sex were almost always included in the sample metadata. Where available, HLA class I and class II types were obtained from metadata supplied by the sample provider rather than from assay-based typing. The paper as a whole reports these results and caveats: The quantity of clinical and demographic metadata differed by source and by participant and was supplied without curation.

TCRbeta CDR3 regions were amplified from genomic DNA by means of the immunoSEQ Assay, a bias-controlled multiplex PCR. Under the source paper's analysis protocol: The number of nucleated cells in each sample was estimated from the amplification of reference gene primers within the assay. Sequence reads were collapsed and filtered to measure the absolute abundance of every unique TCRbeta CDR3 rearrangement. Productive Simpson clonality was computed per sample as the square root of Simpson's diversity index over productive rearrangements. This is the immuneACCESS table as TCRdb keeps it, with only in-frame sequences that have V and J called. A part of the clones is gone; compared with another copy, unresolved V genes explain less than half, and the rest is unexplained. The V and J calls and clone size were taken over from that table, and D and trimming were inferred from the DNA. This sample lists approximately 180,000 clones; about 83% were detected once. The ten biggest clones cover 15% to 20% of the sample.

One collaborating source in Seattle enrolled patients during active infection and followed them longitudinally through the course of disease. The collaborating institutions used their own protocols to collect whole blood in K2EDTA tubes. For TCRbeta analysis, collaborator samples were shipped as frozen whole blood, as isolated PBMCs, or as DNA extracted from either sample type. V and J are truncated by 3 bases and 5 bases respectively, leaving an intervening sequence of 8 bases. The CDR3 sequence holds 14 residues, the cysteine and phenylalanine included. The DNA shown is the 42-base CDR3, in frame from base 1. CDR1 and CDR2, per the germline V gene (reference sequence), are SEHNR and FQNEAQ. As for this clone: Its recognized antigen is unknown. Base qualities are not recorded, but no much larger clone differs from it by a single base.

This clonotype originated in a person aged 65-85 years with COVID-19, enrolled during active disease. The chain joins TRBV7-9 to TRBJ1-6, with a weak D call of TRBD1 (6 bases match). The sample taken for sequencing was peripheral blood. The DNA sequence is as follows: TGTGCCAGCAGCTTCTGGGACAATAATTCACCCCTCCACTTT. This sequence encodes CASSFWDNNSPLHF.